This entry lists 15 T cell receptor beta chains sequenced from one sample in a study of graft-versus-host responses after intestinal transplantation (TCRdb year 2021). Receptors were amplified or captured by the immunoSEQ multiplex PCR assay. TCRdb took this table from immuneACCESS and kept in-frame rearrangements with V and J called. Such tables lack part of the clones; where checked against another copy, unresolved V genes explain under half of the gap, and the rest is unexplained. The sample table holds almost 70,000 clones, of which 80% to 95% were seen once. 6.5% to 8% of the sample is in the top ten clones. Specimen: bone marrow, collected 734 days after intestinal transplantation. The receptors come from a human patient who received an intestinal transplant, so some T cells may come from the graft donor.

CDR3 amino acids: CASSLLLTYGYTF. CDR3 coding DNA: TGTGCCAGCAGTTTGCTACTGACATATGGCTACACCTTC. The chain uses TRBV6-5 and TRBJ1-2; no firm D call. Per germline, CDR1 MNHEY and CDR2 SVGAGI. The CDR3 sequence is 13 residues long. Trimming cost V 4 bases and J 5 bases, with 11 bases left between them.

J is TRBJ2-3 and V is TRBV7-2; the D call may be TRBD1 or TRBD2 (6 bases each). This CDR3 is 15 amino acids long. Deletions cut 7 bases from V and 3 bases from J, with 17 bases between. Germline V gene sequence: CDR1 SGHTA, CDR2 FQGNSA. CDR3 residues: CASTPEGGETDTQYF. For the CDR3, the DNA is TGTGCCAGCACCCCCGAGGGGGGTGAGACAGATACGCAGTATTTT.

V usage is TRBV11-3 and J usage is TRBJ2-1; 11 bases align to TRBD2. The length of the CDR3 is 16 residues. With V trimmed by 0 bases and J by 4 bases, 2 bases remained unmatched. Germline V gives CDR1 SGHNT, CDR2 YENEEA. The CDR3, as DNA: TGTGCCAGCAGCTTAGAGGGGACTAGCGGATACAATGAGCAGTTCTTC. Translation: CASSLEGTSGYNEQFF.

The V gene is TRBV27, the J gene TRBJ1-2; tentative D call: TRBD1 (5 bases). The CDR3 has 13 residues. Per the germline V gene, CDR1 is MNHEY and CDR2 is SMNVEV (reference sequence). Trimming pared 4 bases from V and 4 bases from J, leaving 10 bases between. The CDR3 DNA follows: TGTGCCAGCAGTTCCAGGGTTGGCTATGGCTACACCTTC. It codes for CASSSRVGYGYTF.

CDR3 sequence: CASSFSDQETQYF. CDR3 coding DNA: TGTGCCAGCAGCTTCTCAGATCAAGAGACCCAGTACTTC. The chain recombines TRBV7-3 with TRBJ2-5; no clear D. Between the trimmed V and J ends, which lost 3 bases and 2 bases, there was a span of 7 bases. The CDR3 consists of 13 residues. Per the germline V gene, CDR1 is SGHTA and CDR2 is FQGTGA.

This clone showed up just once. V is TRBV27 and J is TRBJ2-1; the D is unclear. This CDR3 is 11 amino acids long. Germline V gives CDR1 MNHEY, CDR2 SMNVEV (reference sequence). V lost 7 bases, J lost 8 bases, and 9 bases lay in between. Here the CDR3 DNA reads TGTGCCAGCAAGATGTGGGATGAGCAGTTCTTC. This codes for CASKMWDEQFF.

The V gene is TRBV5-1, the J gene TRBJ1-3, with TRBD1 identical over 10 bases. The ends lost 3 bases at V and 6 bases at J; junction bases unmatched: 3. Germline V gene data show CDR1 as SGHRS and CDR2 as YFSETQ. There are 14 residues in the CDR3. CDR3 coding DNA: TGCGCCAGCAGCTGGACAGGGGGGGAAAACACCATATATTTT. This gives the protein CASSWTGGENTIYF.

The chain recombines TRBV7-6 with TRBJ1-5; D is possibly TRBD1 (6 bases). The V gene lost 4 bases and the J gene lost 5 bases, with 9 bases spanning the gap. CDR3 size: 13 residues. Germline CDR1 reads SGHVS; CDR2 reads FNYEAQ. The DNA for the CDR3 is TGTGCCAGCAGCTGGGACATAGATCAGCCCCAGCATTTT. Translated, it gives CASSWDIDQPQHF.

V is TRBV6-5 and J is TRBJ2-7, with D perhaps matching TRBD1 or TRBD2 (5 bases each). Trimming stripped 7 bases from V and 6 bases from J, with 16 bases between. Germline V CDR1 and CDR2: MNHEY, SVGAGI. The CDR3 length is 13 residues. The CDR3 sequence: CASTSGIGAEQYF. CDR3 bases: TGTGCCAGCACCTCCGGCATCGGGGCCGAGCAGTACTTC.

This clone was recorded only once. The CDR3 DNA is TGTGCCAGCAGCTTACAAACTAACACTGAAGCTTTCTTT. This sequence encodes CASSLQTNTEAFF. The chain recombines TRBV7-3 with TRBJ1-1; D ambiguous. Germline V gene data show CDR1 as SGHTA and CDR2 as FQGTGA. The CDR3 consists of 13 residues. V dropped 2 bases and J dropped 2 bases, with 6 bases sitting between them.

The genes are TRBV29-1 and TRBJ1-3, with D possibly matching TRBD1 (5 bases). The V and J ends lost 4 bases and 0 bases respectively, with 7 bases between them. CDR1 is SQVTM, CDR2 ANQGSEA, per germline. The CDR3 has 13 residues. CDR3 sequence (DNA): TGCAGCGTTGGGGGGAGCTCTGGAAACACCATATATTTT. Translated: CSVGGSSGNTIYF. The full variable domain, completed using reference TRBV29-1 and TRBJ1-3, is SAVISQKPSRDICQRGTSLTIQCQVDSQVTMMFWYRQQPGQSLTLIATANQGSEATYESGFVIDKFPISRPNLTFSTLTVSNMSPEDSSIYLCSVGGSSGNTIYFGEGSWLTVV.

As to this clone: Other DNA variants within this sample encode the same CDR3. This chain joins TRBV5-1 and TRBJ1-3; no reliable D call. Trimming removed 1 base from V and 2 bases from J, with 7 bases in between. CDR3 size: 14 residues. CDR1 is SGHRS and CDR2 is YFSETQ in the germline V gene. CDR3 protein: CASSLQEAGNTIYF. CDR3 sequence (DNA): TGCGCCAGCAGCTTGCAAGAGGCTGGAAACACCATATATTTT.

The V call is TRBV7-3, the J call TRBJ1-1; no reliable D call. In germline, CDR1 is SGHTA, CDR2 FQGTGA. The CDR3 contains 13 residues. V was pared by 4 bases and J by 10 bases, with 16 bases between. As DNA, the CDR3 is TGTGCCAGCAGCTCCCTCCCGGGCGAAAGAGCTTTCTTT. This translates into CASSSLPGERAFF.

In its sample, this clone was seen a few times. The J gene is TRBJ2-7, the V gene TRBV2, with 13 bases matching TRBD2. CDR1 and CDR2 from the germline V gene are SNHLY and FYNNEI. The CDR3 is 15 residues long. V was pared by 7 bases and J by 5 bases, with 8 bases of the junction left unmatched. The CDR3 coding sequence is TGTGCCAGCATCAAACCCGGGACTAGCGGGGACGAGCAGTACTTC. Its translation is CASIKPGTSGDEQYF.

Only one count was recorded for this clone. V and J are TRBV2 and TRBJ2-5, with D perhaps TRBD2 (6 bases). V lost 2 bases and J lost 5, with 15 bases in between. Per germline, CDR1 SNHLY and CDR2 FYNNEI. The CDR3 extends over 15 amino acids. The CDR3 loop reads CASSELETSVETQYF. CDR3 nucleotides: TGTGCCAGCAGTGAACTGGAGACTAGTGTGGAGACCCAGTACTTC.